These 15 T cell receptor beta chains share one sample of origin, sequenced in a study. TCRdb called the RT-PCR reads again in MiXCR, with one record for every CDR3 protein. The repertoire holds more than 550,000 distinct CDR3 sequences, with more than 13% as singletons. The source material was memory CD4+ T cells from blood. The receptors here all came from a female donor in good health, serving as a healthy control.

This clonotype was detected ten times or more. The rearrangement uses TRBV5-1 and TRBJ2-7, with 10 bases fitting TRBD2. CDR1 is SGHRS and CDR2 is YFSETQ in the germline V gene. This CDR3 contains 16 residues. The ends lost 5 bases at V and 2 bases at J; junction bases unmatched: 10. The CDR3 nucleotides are TGCGCCAGCAGTCCAGTTCTAGCGGGGGCGACCTACGAGCAGTACTTC. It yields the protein CASSPVLAGATYEQYF.

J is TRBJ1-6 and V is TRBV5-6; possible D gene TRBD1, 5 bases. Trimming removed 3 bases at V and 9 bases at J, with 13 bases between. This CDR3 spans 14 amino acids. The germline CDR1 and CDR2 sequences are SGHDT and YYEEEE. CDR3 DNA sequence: TGTGCCAGCAGCTCCCAGGCGGGGCTTTCACCCCTCCACTTT. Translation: CASSSQAGLSPLHF.

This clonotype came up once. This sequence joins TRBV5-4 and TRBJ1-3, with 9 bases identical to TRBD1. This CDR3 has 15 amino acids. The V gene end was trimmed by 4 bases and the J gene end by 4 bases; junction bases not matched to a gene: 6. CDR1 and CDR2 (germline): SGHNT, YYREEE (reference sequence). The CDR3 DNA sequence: TGTGCCAGCAGCACGGGGGACAGGGAAGGAAACACCATATATTTT. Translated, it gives CASSTGDREGNTIYF.

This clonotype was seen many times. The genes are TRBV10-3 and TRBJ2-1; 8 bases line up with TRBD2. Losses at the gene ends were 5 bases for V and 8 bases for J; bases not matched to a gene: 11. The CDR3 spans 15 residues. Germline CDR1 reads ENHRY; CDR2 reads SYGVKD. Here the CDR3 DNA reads TGTGCCATCAGTCCAGGACTAGCAGGGTCCTATGAGCAGTTCTTC. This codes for CAISPGLAGSYEQFF.

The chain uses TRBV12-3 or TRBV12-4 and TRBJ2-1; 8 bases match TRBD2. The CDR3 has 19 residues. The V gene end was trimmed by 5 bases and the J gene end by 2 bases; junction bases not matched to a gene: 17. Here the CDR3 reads CASSRGRTAAGGTYNEQFF. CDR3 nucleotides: TGTGCCAGCAGTAGAGGACGGACAGCCGCGGGAGGAACCTACAATGAGCAGTTCTTC.

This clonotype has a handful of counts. CDR3 nucleotides: TGTGCCACCAGTACTGACAGGGGAAAGGGACCCCTCCACTTT. Residues: CATSTDRGKGPLHF. V is TRBV15 and J is TRBJ1-6; 8 nucleotides align to TRBD1. The CDR3 spans 14 residues. V was pared by 6 bases and J by 12 bases, with 10 bases of the junction left unmatched. CDR1 is LNHNV, CDR2 YYDKDF, per germline (reference sequence).

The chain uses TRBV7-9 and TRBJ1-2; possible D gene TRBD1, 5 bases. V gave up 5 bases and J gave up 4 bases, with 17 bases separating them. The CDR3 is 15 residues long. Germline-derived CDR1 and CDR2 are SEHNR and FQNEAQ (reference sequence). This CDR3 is CASSLQGEPRYGYTF. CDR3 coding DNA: TGTGCCAGCAGCCTGCAGGGTGAGCCCCGCTATGGCTACACCTTC.

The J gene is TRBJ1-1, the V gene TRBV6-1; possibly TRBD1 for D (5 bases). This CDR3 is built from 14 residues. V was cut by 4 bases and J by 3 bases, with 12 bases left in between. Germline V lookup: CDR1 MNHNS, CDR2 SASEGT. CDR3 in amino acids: CASSVGGVDTEAFF. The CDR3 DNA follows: TGTGCCAGCAGTGTGGGGGGTGTGGACACTGAAGCTTTCTTT.

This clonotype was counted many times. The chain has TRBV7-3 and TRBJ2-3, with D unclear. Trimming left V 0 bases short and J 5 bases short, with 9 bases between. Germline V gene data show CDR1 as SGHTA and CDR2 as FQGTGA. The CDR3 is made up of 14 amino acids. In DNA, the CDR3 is TGTGCCAGCAGCTTAACCCCCGCCGGAGATACGCAGTATTTT. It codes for CASSLTPAGDTQYF.

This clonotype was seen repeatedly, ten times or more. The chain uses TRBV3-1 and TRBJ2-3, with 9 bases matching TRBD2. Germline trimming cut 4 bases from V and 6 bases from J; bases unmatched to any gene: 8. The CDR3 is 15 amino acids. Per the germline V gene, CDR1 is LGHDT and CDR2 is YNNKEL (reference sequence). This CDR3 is CASSLLAGSSDTQYF. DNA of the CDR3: TGTGCCAGCAGCCTCCTAGCGGGAAGTTCCGATACGCAGTATTTT.

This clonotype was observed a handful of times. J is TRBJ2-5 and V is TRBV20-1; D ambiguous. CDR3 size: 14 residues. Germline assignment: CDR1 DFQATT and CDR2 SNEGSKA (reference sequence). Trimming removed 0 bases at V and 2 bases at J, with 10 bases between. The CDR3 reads CSARDITTQETQYF. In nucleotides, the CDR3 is TGCAGTGCTAGAGATATAACTACACAAGAGACCCAGTACTTC.

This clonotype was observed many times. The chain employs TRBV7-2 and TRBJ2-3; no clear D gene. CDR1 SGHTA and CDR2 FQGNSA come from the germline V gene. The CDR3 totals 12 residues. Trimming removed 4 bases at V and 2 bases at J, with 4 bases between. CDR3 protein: CASSSYTDTQYF. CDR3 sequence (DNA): TGTGCCAGCAGCTCCTACACAGATACGCAGTATTTT. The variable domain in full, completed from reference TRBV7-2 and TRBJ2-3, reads GAGVSQSPSNKVTEKGKDVELRCDPISGHTALYWYRQSLGQGLEFLIYFQGNSAPDKSGLPSDRFSAERTGGSVSTLTIQRTQQEDSAVYLCASSSYTDTQYFGPGTRLTVL.

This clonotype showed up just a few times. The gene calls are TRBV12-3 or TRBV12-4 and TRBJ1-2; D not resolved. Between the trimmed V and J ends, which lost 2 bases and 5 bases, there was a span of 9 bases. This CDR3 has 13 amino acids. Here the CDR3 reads CASSLQEMYGYTF. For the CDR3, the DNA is TGTGCCAGCAGTTTACAGGAGATGTATGGCTACACCTTC.

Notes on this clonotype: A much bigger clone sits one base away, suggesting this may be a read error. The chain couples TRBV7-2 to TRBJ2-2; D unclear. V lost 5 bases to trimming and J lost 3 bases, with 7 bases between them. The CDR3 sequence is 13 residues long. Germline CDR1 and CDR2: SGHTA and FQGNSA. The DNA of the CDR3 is TGTGCCAGCAGCCTCCGATACACCGGGGAGCTGTTTTTT. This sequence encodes CASSLRYTGELFF.

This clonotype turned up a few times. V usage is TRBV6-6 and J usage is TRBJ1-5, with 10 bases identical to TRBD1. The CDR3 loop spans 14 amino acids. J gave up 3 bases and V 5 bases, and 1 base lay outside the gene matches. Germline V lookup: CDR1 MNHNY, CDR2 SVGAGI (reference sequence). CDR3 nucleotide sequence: TGTGCCAGCAGTGGGACAGGGGACAATCAGCCCCAGCATTTT. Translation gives CASSGTGDNQPQHF.